The 23 T cell receptor beta chains reported below all come from one sample, sequenced in a study of identical twins. MiXCR, applied by TCRdb to the 5' RACE reads, yields one record per CDR3 protein. The table has around 1.7 million distinct CDR3 sequences, 32% seen once. Sequences were obtained from cord blood. The receptors were sampled from a newborn girl in good health.

The chain recombines TRBV28 with TRBJ2-5; D is unclear. The germline V gene has CDR1 MDHEN and CDR2 SYDVKM. The CDR3 is 13 residues long. Between the trimmed V and J ends, which lost 3 bases and 5 bases, there was a span of 10 bases. The CDR3 sequence is CASSFGYSETQYF. CDR3 sequence (DNA): TGTGCCAGCAGTTTCGGCTACTCGGAGACCCAGTACTTC.

V is TRBV28 and J is TRBJ2-2, with TRBD2 as a possible D gene (6 bases). Germline CDR1 MDHEN, CDR2 SYDVKM. The CDR3 is 14 amino acids. Trimming stripped 3 bases from V and 8 bases from J, with 13 bases between. CDR3 region: CASSFPRERGELFF. CDR3 DNA: TGTGCCAGCAGTTTTCCCCGGGAGCGGGGGGAGCTGTTTTTT.

The chain uses TRBV20-1 and TRBJ1-1; D not resolved. The V and J ends lost 6 bases and 1 base respectively, with 12 bases between them. Germline CDR1 reads DFQATT; CDR2 reads SNEGSKA (reference sequence). This CDR3 has 13 residues. CDR3 residues: CSAHKGRNTEAFF. The CDR3 DNA sequence: TGCAGTGCCCATAAAGGTAGGAACACTGAAGCTTTCTTT.

The chain carries TRBV5-1 and TRBJ2-5; 13 nucleotides line up with TRBD2. The J call may be incorrect, as the DNA end agrees better with TRBJ2-1. The CDR3 length is 16 residues. The germline gives CDR1 SGHRS, CDR2 YFSETQ. The CDR3 spells CASSPGLAGSQETQFF. The CDR3 coding sequence is TGCGCCAGCAGCCCGGGACTAGCGGGAAGTCAAGAGACCCAGTTCTTC.

J is TRBJ2-2 and V is TRBV6-5, with D possibly matching TRBD2 (7 bases). Germline V gene lookup returns CDR1 MNHEY and CDR2 SVGAGI. V lost 2 bases, J lost 5 bases, and 12 bases lay in between. The CDR3 sequence is 15 residues long. This CDR3 is CASSYEGGRTGELFF. CDR3 sequence (DNA): TGTGCCAGCAGTTACGAGGGGGGGAGGACCGGGGAGCTGTTTTTT.

The rearrangement links TRBV6-5 to TRBJ2-6; 13 bases map to TRBD2. The germline V gene encodes CDR1 MNHEY and CDR2 SVGAGI. With V trimmed by 0 bases and J by 0 bases, 5 bases remained unmatched. The CDR3 totals 20 residues. CDR3 protein: CASSYSGLAGLSSGANVLTF. CDR3 nucleotide sequence: TGTGCCAGCAGTTACTCGGGACTAGCGGGACTTAGCTCTGGGGCCAACGTCCTGACTTTC.

The chain recombines TRBV27 with TRBJ1-5; the D is unclear. V lost 3 bases, J lost 2 bases, and 11 bases lay in between. Germline CDR1 is MNHEY and CDR2 is SMNVEV (reference sequence). This CDR3 contains 15 residues. The CDR3 DNA is TGTGCCAGCAGTTTGGTGTCGCGGGGCAATCAGCCCCAGCATTTT. Its protein product is CASSLVSRGNQPQHF.

This clonotype was found a few times. The J gene is TRBJ1-2, the V gene TRBV12-5; no reliable D call. Germline-derived CDR1 and CDR2 are LGHNT and FRNRAP. The CDR3 totals 12 residues. The V end was cut by 10 bases, the J end by 4 bases, with 13 bases between. In DNA form, the CDR3 reads TGTGCTACTCCTACCTCCTTCTATGGCTACACCTTC. This encodes CATPTSFYGYTF.

The chain couples TRBV20-1 to TRBJ2-5; 8 positions agree with TRBD2. Trimming cost V 5 bases and J 11 bases; bases outside gene matches: 13. The CDR3 is made up of 13 amino acids. Germline V gene sequence: CDR1 DFQATT, CDR2 SNEGSKA (reference sequence). CDR3 coding DNA: TGCAGTGCTTTGGCGGGGGGAGACAATGAGCAGTACTTC. This codes for CSALAGGDNEQYF.

This chain joins TRBV6-5 and TRBJ2-2; D call uncertain. This CDR3 region has 15 residues. V lost 3 bases, J lost 5 bases, and 13 bases lay in between. CDR1 is MNHEY, CDR2 SVGAGI, per germline. The chain's CDR3 is CASSYFLTSTGELFF. The CDR3 nucleotides read TGTGCCAGCAGTTATTTTTTGACGAGTACCGGGGAGCTGTTTTTT.

V and J are TRBV27 and TRBJ1-5; D is perhaps TRBD1 (6 bases). The CDR3 is 15 residues long. V lost 4 bases, J lost 2 bases, and 12 bases lay in between. In germline, CDR1 is MNHEY, CDR2 SMNVEV (reference sequence). CDR3 DNA sequence: TGTGCCAGCAGTTCGTTCAGACAGGGCAATCAGCCCCAGCATTTT. Amino acid sequence: CASSSFRQGNQPQHF.

This clonotype was detected a few times. J is TRBJ2-5 and V is TRBV3-1; D is possibly TRBD1 (6 bases). This CDR3 is built from 18 residues. Per germline, CDR1 LGHDT and CDR2 YNNKEL (reference sequence). V was cut by 2 bases and J by 5 bases, with 24 bases left in between. The CDR3 region has the DNA TGTGCCAGCAGCCAAACCCCTACCCGACAGGACCGTGGGGAGACCCAGTACTTC. It yields the protein CASSQTPTRQDRGETQYF.

This chain's CDR3 is CASSLKRSNEKLFF. Written as DNA, the CDR3 is TGTGCCAGCAGTTTGAAAAGGTCCAATGAAAAACTGTTTTTT. This rearrangement joins TRBV27 to TRBJ1-4, with D uncertain. V lost 3 bases and J lost 5, with 10 bases in between. The CDR3 is made up of 14 amino acids. Per the germline V gene, CDR1 is MNHEY and CDR2 is SMNVEV (reference sequence).

The chain has TRBV12-3 or TRBV12-4 and TRBJ2-5, with TRBD1 matching 8 bases. The ends lost 7 bases at V and 2 bases at J; junction bases unmatched: 6. The CDR3 runs to 14 residues. The CDR3 spells CASTRTGKQETQYF. In nucleotides, the CDR3 is TGTGCCAGCACCAGGACAGGGAAGCAAGAGACCCAGTACTTC.

Comment on this clonotype: An end of the junction does not agree with germline; a read error may underlie this. The chain joins TRBV6-1 to TRBJ1-6; the D is unclear. Germline CDR1 is MNHNS and CDR2 is SASEGT. The CDR3 has 17 amino acids. CDR3 in amino acids: CTSSERSSSRANSPLHF. In DNA form, the CDR3 reads TGTACCAGCAGTGAACGGAGTTCATCGAGGGCGAATTCACCCCTCCACTTT.

This clonotype was recorded only once. The chain joins TRBV25-1 to TRBJ1-3, with TRBD1 matching over 7 bases. CDR3 size: 16 residues. Germline V gene data show CDR1 as MGHDK and CDR2 as SYGVNS. V was clipped by 2 bases and J by 0 bases; unmatched bases: 4. The CDR3 coding sequence is TGTGCCAGCAGTGAACTCGGACAGGACTCTGGAAACACCATATATTTT. Translation gives CASSELGQDSGNTIYF.

CDR3 nucleotide sequence: TGTGCCAGCAGCTTAGCCTCAGGGGGCGTCTATGGCTACACCTTC. Translated: CASSLASGGVYGYTF. V gene TRBV11-2 combines with J gene TRBJ1-2; 8 bases fit TRBD1. Germline-derived CDR1 and CDR2 are SGHAT and FQNNGV. This CDR3 is built from 15 residues. The trim removed 1 base at V and 4 bases at J, leaving 5 bases unmatched.

This clonotype was observed a handful of times. This sequence joins TRBV20-1 and TRBJ2-3, with 13 bases matching TRBD2. The length of the CDR3 is 16 residues. The ends lost 4 bases at V and 0 bases at J; junction bases unmatched: 4. Germline CDR1 reads DFQATT; CDR2 reads SNEGSKA (reference sequence). The CDR3 reads CSAILAGGPSTDTQYF. The CDR3 nucleotides are TGCAGTGCTATACTAGCGGGAGGGCCGAGCACAGATACGCAGTATTTT.

This chain joins TRBV6-6 and TRBJ2-7; 8 bases are a match to TRBD1. CDR1 and CDR2 (germline): MNHNY, SVGAGI (reference sequence). J was trimmed by 2 bases and V by 5 bases; bases with no gene match: 17. The CDR3 sequence is 18 residues long. CDR3 protein: CASSAHVWRRQGTYEQYF. As DNA, the CDR3 is TGTGCCAGCAGTGCCCACGTCTGGAGACGACAGGGGACCTACGAGCAGTACTTC.

The table lists this clonotype with many counts. This chain joins TRBV13 and TRBJ2-3; D remains ambiguous. This CDR3 is built from 13 residues. V lost 1 base, J lost 7 bases, and 9 bases lay in between. CDR1 is PRHDT, CDR2 FYEKMQ, per germline (reference sequence). CDR3 in DNA: TGTGCCAGCAGCTTAGACACGGATAATACGCAGTATTTT. It translates to CASSLDTDNTQYF.

As DNA, the CDR3 is TGTGCCAGCGGGAGCGGGAGGGTTGCAGAGACCCAGTACTTC. Protein product: CASGSGRVAETQYF. V usage is TRBV28 and J usage is TRBJ2-5; 10 positions agree with TRBD2. From germline, CDR1 is MDHEN and CDR2 SYDVKM. The ends lost 8 bases at V and 4 bases at J; junction bases unmatched: 7. The CDR3 length is 14 residues. Full variable domain (rest looked up from reference TRBV28 and TRBJ2-5): DVKVTQSSRYLVKRTGEKVFLECVQDMDHENMFWYRQDPGLGLRLIYFSYDVKMKEKGDIPEGYSVSREKKERFSLILESASTNQTSMYLCASGSGRVAETQYFGPGTRLLVL.

The genes are TRBV6-1 and TRBJ2-3; D not certain. The V gene's germline CDR1 is MNHNS and CDR2 SASEGT. Trimming stripped 1 base from V and 2 bases from J, with 10 bases between. There are 15 residues in the CDR3. This chain's CDR3 is CASSEGASITDTQYF. The CDR3 DNA reads as TGTGCCAGCAGTGAAGGGGCCTCTATCACAGATACGCAGTATTTT.

In its sample, this clonotype was seen once. This chain uses TRBV13 with TRBJ2-2; 7 bases agree with TRBD2. The CDR3 covers 17 residues. V lost 5 bases, J lost 2 bases, and 11 bases stayed unmatched. Germline CDR1 reads PRHDT; CDR2 reads FYEKMQ (reference sequence). The CDR3 nucleotides are TGTGCCAGCAGCATACGTGCCGGGACTACTAACACCGGGGAGCTGTTTTTT. Protein sequence: CASSIRAGTTNTGELFF.